This T cell receptor beta chain was sequenced in a study of cytomegalovirus exposure and HLA in healthy donors (TCRdb year 2017). As for the study more broadly: According to an earlier analysis of 550 to 700 of the donors, 200 million or so T cells yielded roughly 110 million unique TCR beta sequences and 250 to 350 Gb of sequence data. The number of donors typed differed by locus, with about 629-640 for A, B, C, DRB1 and DQB1, more than 500 for DQA1, 600 to 610 for DPA1, and some 440 for DPB1. Among some 400 genotyped donors of the cohort, an average of around 240,000 unique TCR beta nucleotide sequences was sequenced per donor, of which about 19% were non-productive. Rather than using new phenotypic data, the later analysis identified candidate immune exposures from TCR beta sequences and from how often those sequences occurred across donors. Donor age, sex, ethnicity and CMV serostatus were compiled alongside the repertoire data. All discovery cohort repertoires had been generated using a single sequencing platform. Both class I and class II loci were covered by HLA typing, at four-digit resolution. The study used immunosequencing to profile the T cell repertoires of 600 to 850 subjects and linked those repertoires to cytomegalovirus serostatus. To decide whether each TCR beta V gene segment behaved as functional or pseudogenic, an earlier analysis of approximately 620 of the donors relied on high-throughput TCR beta sequencing. In addition to the first cohort of roughly 670 subjects, a separate validation cohort of 130 or so different subjects was used. The study aimed to test whether cataloging public T cell receptors could reveal signatures of past pathogen exposure. A later analysis re-examined previously published TCR beta repertoires from just over 650 donors and added high-resolution HLA genotyping to investigate patterns of TCR occurrence. Because of strong linkage in the cohort, roughly five DR-DQ haplotypes were treated as single units for association and clustering. An early release that covered around 590 HLA-typed donors contained about 290 gigabases of sequencing data and 80 million or so unique TCR sequences. To predict cytomegalovirus infection status, the study combined high-throughput TCR immunosequencing, statistical association of individual TCRs with disease status, and machine learning. The genetic ancestry cluster associated with self-reported Caucasian donors included 80% to 90% of the approximately 430 genotyped donors. Genome-wide SNP genotypes for about 65% of the 666 donors were used in a later genetic analysis, which treated that subset as a discovery cohort.

In total, 630 or so healthy bone marrow donors made up the cohort. At the time of sampling, every cohort member was nominally healthy, though immune exposures that went unrecorded were likely present. The donor was CMV seronegative and was included in the group of 352 seronegative cohort members. Every donor gave a peripheral blood sample, and the peripheral blood mononuclear cells from that sample were used for TCR beta sequencing. Genomic DNA was extracted from the blood cell samples with the Qiagen DNeasy Blood Extraction Kit. Libraries were prepared through the immunoSEQ multiplex PCR assay. For the multiplex PCR, a mixture combining 60 forward primers for TCR Vbeta segments and 13 reverse primers for TCR Jbeta segments was used. The CDR3 region of rearranged TCR beta genes was amplified from genomic DNA with a multiplex PCR assay. On the Illumina HiSeq System, the amplified TCR beta libraries were sequenced as 87-base-pair reads. Per the original workflow: A later analysis counted tens of millions of unique TCR beta chains across the 600 to 850 repertoires, and 9.5 million to 11 million of these chains were shared by at least two donors. A nearest-neighbor algorithm error-corrected the raw reads and collapsed the reads into unique sequences, merging closely related sequences to remove PCR and sequencing errors. Alignment of CDR3 sequences to IMGT reference sequences was used to assign V, D and J gene segments. Each retained sequence needed at least a six-nucleotide match to both a V gene segment and a J gene segment. Rearrangements were called productive when the CDR3 lacked stop codons and stayed in frame with V and J; all others were non-productive. Following IMGT convention, CDR3 was defined as the stretch from the second conserved V-encoded cysteine to the conserved J-encoded phenylalanine. The earlier analysis of about 560 of the donors excluded any sequence lacking an unambiguous match to a single V gene segment. In an earlier analysis of 500 to 750 of the donors, V segments were called functional above 56.7% productive rearrangements and were called segregating when the between-donor standard deviation exceeded 5%. To diagnose cytomegalovirus status from the catalog of TCR beta chain sequences, a statistical classification framework was built. V and J gene assignment, in a later analysis, came from comparing TCR nucleotide sequences with IMGT/GENE-DB human TR gene sequences. Using the TCRdist pipeline, a later analysis assigned CDR3 sequences along with most-parsimonious VDJ recombination scenarios. In a later analysis, each TCR beta chain was defined by its CDR3 amino acid sequence together with its V-gene family, and reads lacking a unique V-gene family were excluded. As a way to deal with suspected cross-contamination and a sequencing artifact, a later analysis dropped roughly 600 nucleotide sequences that were highly shared and had low generation probability. In a later analysis, a clonal expansion index for each public chain was calculated from normalized within-repertoire ranks of inferred template counts. In a later analysis, generation probabilities were computed with a VDJ recombination model fitted to out-of-frame rearrangements, and the resulting probabilities were checked against IGoR. Hypergeometric tests were used in a later analysis to score TCR-TCR, TCR-HLA and TCR-CMV co-occurrence, with a repertoire-size bias correction applied to the TCR pairs. A later analysis estimated false discovery rates by permuting HLA or CMV assignments 20 times. In a later analysis, co-occurring TCRs were grouped using DBSCAN, with TCRdist sequence similarity added in when clustering inside HLA-allele-positive subsets. Co-occurrence clustering excluded repertoires with fewer than 30,000 or more than 120,000 public chains, plus five with anomalous nucleotide sharing. The clones in this table, taken by TCRdb from immuneACCESS, are in-frame only. Not every clone is retained; where verified, under half of the shortfall comes from an unresolved V gene, and the cause of the rest is unknown. That table is the source of V, J and clone size, and D and trimming were worked out from the DNA. The sample table contains around 110,000 clones; only one count was recorded for about 70% of them. More than 0.7% of the sample is taken by the ten largest.

Regarding this clone: The target of this receptor is not known. Base-call qualities are not available, and no considerably larger clone is one nucleotide away.

Results the study describes overall, beyond this receptor: The study listed approximately 150 TCR beta chains as associated with cytomegalovirus. When HLA alleles, especially DR and DQ, strongly co-occurred, TCR associations were difficult to assign to individual alleles. Correlated functional status among segregating V segments might reflect linkage disequilibrium, but an unknown experimental factor could not be ruled out. Immune exposure information for the cohort was limited to CMV serostatus. A further reported finding was that TCR beta sequences accurately predicted the HLA-A and HLA-B alleles for most subjects in the first cohort. Three of the identified cytomegalovirus-associated TCR beta chains were confirmed in vitro to be specific for cytomegalovirus antigens. V-gene and J-gene trimming of TCR beta chains was associated with a missense DCLRE1C variant in a later genetic analysis, and the association was replicated in an independent cohort. In a later analysis, HLA-associated TCR beta chains were found to be more clonally expanded and to have lower generation probabilities than equally common non-associated chains. Because some donors lacked HLA typing at each locus, the association tests relied only on the typed subset. The authors suggested that the approach could potentially be generalized to other disease states and immunological phenotypes. A later genetic analysis reported fewer N-insertions in productive TCRs among donors in an Asian-associated ancestry cluster than the approximately 700-donor mean. A later analysis found that TCR association rates varied across HLA loci, with DRB1 alleles showing the most associated TCRs and HLA-C alleles the fewest. The presence/absence analyses assumed that sequencing depth was roughly uniform across donors, and that assumption may not be true. In both the original and validation cohorts, the classifier was reported to diagnose cytomegalovirus status with high specificity and sensitivity. In an earlier analysis of under 600 of the donors, most TCR beta V segments were observed in productive rearrangements about 87% or about 30% of the time, broadly matching IMGT annotations. Specific HLA alleles were associated with some 15,000 TCR beta sequences at a false discovery rate of 0.05 in a later analysis. Most TCR sequences were observed very rarely across donors, whereas some public TCRs were present in many individuals. In a later analysis, several top co-occurrence clusters were reported to appear linked to parvovirus B19, influenza, CMV and Epstein-Barr virus. Because counts were too low, some 17 rarely observed V segments, including chromosome 9 orphons, were excluded from the earlier analysis of several hundred of the donors. The sequencing pipeline was judged likely to have produced a cluster of highly shared sequence variants as a technical artifact. Most CMV-associated TCR beta chains appeared to be HLA-restricted in a later analysis, and the HLA associations seemed to be driven largely by CMV exposure. In this cohort, only TCR beta chains were sequenced, and detectable features were limited by the absence of alpha or paired-chain data.

The sequenced material came from PBMCs. The receptor was isolated from a woman aged 25 to 39 in good health and CMV-seronegative.

The CDR3: CASSYNTGTEAFF. The DNA reads TGTGCCAGCAGTTACAACACGGGCACTGAAGCTTTCTTT. The receptor chain draws on TRBV6-5 and TRBJ1-1; too little of a D gene remains to name it. From the cysteine up to the phenylalanine, the CDR3 has a length of 13 residues. CDR3 DNA is the only sequence kept; it has 39 bases, read in frame from the first base. CDR1 MNHEY and CDR2 SVGAGI are derived from the germline V gene. Trimming costs V 2 bases and J 4 bases, and their ends lie 8 bases apart.